A single sample gave rise to the 12 T cell receptor beta chains below, sequenced in a study of regulatory T cells in long-lasting Graves disease (dated by TCRdb to about 2021). The library was prepared using multiplex PCR. Instrument used: Illumina HiSeq 4000. To build TCR beta libraries, CDR3 regions were amplified by Arm-PCR using iRepertoire HTBI primers. TCRdb applied fastp at Q25 and MiXCR to the public reads, then kept only in-frame beta chains. Identical CDR3 protein sequences are pooled into one entry, listed with their most common genes and DNA. The sample includes 350,000 to 450,000 distinct CDR3 sequences, with about 16% observed a single time. The ten most abundant clones make up over 15% of the sample. The time point tag for this specimen amounts to: newly diagnosed GD, antithyroid drugs for less than 3 months. For both TCR sequencing and RNA sequencing, RNA was extracted from PBMCs using TRIzol.

This sample also appeared in a second study, on T cells in Graves' hyperthyroidism and ophthalmopathy.

Sequencing was performed on peripheral blood mononuclear cells (PBMCs), taken at new diagnosis, from a patient treated with antithyroid drugs. The origin of the receptors is a woman aged 30 to 39 with Graves disease. Donor details come from another sample of the same person, matched by shared clones.

This clonotype was counted between two and nine times. The chain joins TRBV5-1 to TRBJ2-2; the match to TRBD1 covers 8 bases. The germline gives CDR1 SGHRS, CDR2 YFSETQ. The V and J ends lost 1 base and 5 bases, in that order; junction bases with no gene match: 7. The CDR3 loop spans 16 amino acids. The CDR3 DNA reads TGCGCCAGCAGCTTGTCAGCGACAGGGGAAACCGGGGAGCTGTTTTTT. The encoded protein is CASSLSATGETGELFF.

V gene TRBV5-1 combines with J gene TRBJ2-7, with D tentatively TRBD2 (5 bases). The CDR3 has 15 amino acids. CDR1 and CDR2 from the germline V gene are SGHRS and YFSETQ. V was pared by 7 bases and J by 3 bases, with 20 bases between. CDR3 DNA: TGCGCCAGCCAAGGTCCCGGAGGAGTTAGCTACGAGCAGTACTTC. It is translated as CASQGPGGVSYEQYF.

This clonotype appeared a few times. The rearrangement links TRBV24-1 to TRBJ2-2, with 14 positions matching TRBD2. The J segment lost 1 base and the V segment lost 11 bases, leaving 5 bases of the junction unmatched. This CDR3 spans 16 amino acids. Germline-derived CDR1 and CDR2 are KGHDR and SFDVKD. CDR3 loop: CASRGTSGRNTGELFF. CDR3 DNA: TGTGCCAGCCGCGGGACTAGCGGGAGGAACACCGGGGAGCTGTTTTTT.

The sample holds many counts of this clonotype. The chain couples TRBV7-2 to TRBJ2-2; D assignment may be TRBD1 or TRBD2 (5 bases each). The CDR3 spans 16 residues. The V end was cut by 5 bases, the J end by 4 bases, with 17 bases between. CDR1 is SGHTA, CDR2 FQGNSA, per germline. The CDR3 region is CASSITRGMSTGELFF. The CDR3 DNA sequence: TGTGCCAGCAGCATTACTAGGGGAATGAGCACCGGGGAGCTGTTTTTT.

This chain links TRBV27 with TRBJ1-6, with no clear D. Germline assignment: CDR1 MNHEY and CDR2 SMNVEV (reference sequence). V gave up 5 bases and J gave up 9 bases, with 14 bases separating them. The CDR3 totals 14 residues. The CDR3 coding sequence is TGTGCCAGCAGTGGATGGGCGGTGACTTCACCCCTCCACTTT. This gives the protein CASSGWAVTSPLHF.

This chain uses TRBV6-1 with TRBJ2-1; D is possibly TRBD2 (5 bases). This CDR3 has 13 residues. With 10 bases removed from V and 15 bases from J, the gap between germline ends came to 25 bases. The germline V gene encodes CDR1 MNHNS and CDR2 SASEGT. The CDR3 here is CATPGERPRGPFF. CDR3 in DNA: TGTGCCACTCCCGGGGAGCGGCCAAGAGGCCCGTTCTTC.

This clonotype has just a few counts. The V gene is TRBV10-3, the J gene TRBJ2-1; TRBD2 aligns across 8 bases. The junction had 6 bases not matched to a gene; V was cut back by 5 bases and J by 0 bases. Germline V CDR1 and CDR2: ENHRY, SYGVKD. This CDR3 has 16 amino acids. The CDR3 DNA is TGTGCCATCAGTTTTATTAGCGGGGTCTCCTACAATGAGCAGTTCTTC. This sequence encodes CAISFISGVSYNEQFF.

This clonotype was recorded many times. The chain combines TRBV12-5 with TRBJ2-7; 7 bases agree with TRBD2. The CDR3 contains 15 residues. V dropped 6 bases and J dropped 0; count of bases not matched to a gene: 8. CDR1 and CDR2 from the germline V gene are LGHNT and FRNRAP. DNA for the CDR3: TGTGCTAGTGGACTAACTAGCGACAGCTCCTACGAGCAGTACTTC. Protein: CASGLTSDSSYEQYF. The full variable domain, in which reference TRBV12-5 and TRBJ2-7 provide the parts outside the CDR3, is DARVTQTPRHKVTEMGQEVTMRCQPILGHNTVFWYRQTMMQGLELLAYFRNRAPLDDSGMPKDRFSAEMPDATLATLKIQPSEPRDSAVYFCASGLTSDSSYEQYFGPGTRLTVT.

The chain uses TRBV20-1 and TRBJ2-7, with D possibly being TRBD2 (6 bases). This CDR3 comprises 13 residues. The V end lost 3 bases, the J end lost 2 bases, and 11 bases lay between the germline ends. Germline V CDR1 and CDR2: DFQATT, SNEGSKA (reference sequence). This CDR3 is CSAREGLPYEQYF. In DNA, the CDR3 is TGCAGTGCTAGGGAGGGTCTTCCCTACGAGCAGTACTTC.

This chain links TRBV6-9 with TRBJ2-6, with 11 bases matching TRBD2. Trimming at V came to 4 bases and at J to 4 bases, leaving 12 bases not matched to a gene. Germline assignment: CDR1 MNHGY and CDR2 SVAAGI. The CDR3 loop spans 19 amino acids. The CDR3 loop is CASSLSGLAGGAGANVLTF. CDR3 in DNA: TGTGCCAGCAGTTTATCCGGGCTAGCGGGAGGCGCCGGGGCCAACGTCCTGACTTTC.

This chain links TRBV7-9 with TRBJ2-1; D is ambiguous. V lost 5 bases and J 8 bases, leaving 16 bases between the germline ends. Germline CDR1 reads SEHNR; CDR2 reads FQNEAQ (reference sequence). This CDR3 contains 14 residues. The CDR3 spells CASSPRAAADEQFF. CDR3 nucleotide sequence: TGTGCCAGCAGCCCCCGTGCGGCCGCGGATGAGCAGTTCTTC.

The rearrangement links TRBV7-9 to TRBJ1-6; 8 bases agree with TRBD1. Trimming cost V 5 bases and J 3 bases; bases outside gene matches: 6. The CDR3 runs to 16 residues. CDR1 SEHNR and CDR2 FQNEAQ come from the germline V gene (reference sequence). The CDR3: CASSLDRVNYNSPLHF. The CDR3 DNA is TGTGCCAGCAGCCTGGACAGGGTAAACTATAATTCACCCCTCCACTTT.